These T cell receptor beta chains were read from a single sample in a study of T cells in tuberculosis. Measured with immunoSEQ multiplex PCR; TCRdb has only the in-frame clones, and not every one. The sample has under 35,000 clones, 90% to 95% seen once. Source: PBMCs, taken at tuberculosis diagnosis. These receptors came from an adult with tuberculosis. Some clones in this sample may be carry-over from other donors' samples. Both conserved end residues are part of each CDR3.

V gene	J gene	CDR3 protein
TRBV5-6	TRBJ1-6	CASSRDRSYSPLHF
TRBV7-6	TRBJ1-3	CASSLADAGSGGNTIYF
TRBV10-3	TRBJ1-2	CAISEGQTYGYTF
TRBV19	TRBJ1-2	CASSTDSYGYTF
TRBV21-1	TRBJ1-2	CASSPIDCYGYTF
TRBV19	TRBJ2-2	CASSTLAGIDTGELFF
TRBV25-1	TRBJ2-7	CASSGGAGGYEQYF
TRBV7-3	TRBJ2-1	CASTSSGGNEQFF
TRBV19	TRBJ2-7	CASGPGTGTYEQYF
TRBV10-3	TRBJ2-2	CAIRTTSGGSDTGELFF
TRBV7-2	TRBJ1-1	CASSFHPDPAGGTEAFF
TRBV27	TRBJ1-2	CASSLYPGDYAGYTF
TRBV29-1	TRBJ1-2	CSVGSDSNYGYTF
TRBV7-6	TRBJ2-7	CASSLVQGQHEQYF
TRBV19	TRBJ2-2	CASRRTSGGAGLTGELFF
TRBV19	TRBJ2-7	CASSSGTGVYEQYF
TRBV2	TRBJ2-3	CASNPPLAGGGDTQYF
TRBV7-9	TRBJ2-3	CASSLRGDSTDTQYF
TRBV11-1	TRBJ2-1	CASSYDRGYYNEQFF
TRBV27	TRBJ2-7	CASSPRTGDRGNEQYF
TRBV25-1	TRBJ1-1	CASSPPRGHTEAFF
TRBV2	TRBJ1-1	CASSNVGEMNTEAFF
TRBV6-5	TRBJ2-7	CASSYARDTHPVEQYF
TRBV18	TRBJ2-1	CASSPSGTYNEQFF
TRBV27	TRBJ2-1	CASSPAGGRLSEQFF
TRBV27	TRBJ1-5	CASSLLWQGSSNQPQHF
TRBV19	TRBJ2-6	CASIGGQGPGANVLTF
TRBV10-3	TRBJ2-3	CAIKAGGPADTQYF
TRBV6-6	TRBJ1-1	CASSRSEGEAFF
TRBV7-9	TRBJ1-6	CASSRIRGHTYNSPLHF
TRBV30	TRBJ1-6	CAWRGQLNSPLHF
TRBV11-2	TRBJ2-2	CASSSPVGPTGELFF
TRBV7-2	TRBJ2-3	CASSLPGLTDTQYF
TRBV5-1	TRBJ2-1	CASQDWGVDNEQFF
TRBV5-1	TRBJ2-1	CASSLTGQGGIEQFF
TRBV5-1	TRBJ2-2	CASSAAETGELFF
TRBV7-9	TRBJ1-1	CASSRQYTEAFF
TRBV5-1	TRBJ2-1	CASQSGSGNEQFF
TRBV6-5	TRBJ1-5	CASRLQGKGQPQHF
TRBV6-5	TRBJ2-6	CASSRESGANVLTF
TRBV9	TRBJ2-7	CASSEDRDSYEQYF
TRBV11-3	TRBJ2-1	CASSRVQRGGLYNEQFF
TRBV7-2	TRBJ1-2	CASALDYDRGQGGYTF
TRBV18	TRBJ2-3	CASSRGTSGGPDTQYF
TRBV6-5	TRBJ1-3	CASSYAGRPSGNTIYF
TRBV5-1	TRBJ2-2	CASSLSGNTGELFF
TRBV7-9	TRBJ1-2	CASSSDRGSYGYTF
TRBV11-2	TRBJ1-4	CASSLSWGLNEKLFF
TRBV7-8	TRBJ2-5	CASSGGQGGETQYF
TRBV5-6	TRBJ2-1	CASSLAGRPYNEQFF
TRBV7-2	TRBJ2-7	CASSLTGGGAYEQYF
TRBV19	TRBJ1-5	CASSDRDSDNQPQHF
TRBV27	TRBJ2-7	CASSLSRTAYEQYF
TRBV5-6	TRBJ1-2	CASSLEITANYGYTF
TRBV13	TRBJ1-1	CASSFGHRGRNTEAFF
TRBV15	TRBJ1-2	CATSTTTKDRGRGYTF
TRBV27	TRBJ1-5	CASSLWAENQPQHF
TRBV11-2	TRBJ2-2	CASSTFGAGGELFF